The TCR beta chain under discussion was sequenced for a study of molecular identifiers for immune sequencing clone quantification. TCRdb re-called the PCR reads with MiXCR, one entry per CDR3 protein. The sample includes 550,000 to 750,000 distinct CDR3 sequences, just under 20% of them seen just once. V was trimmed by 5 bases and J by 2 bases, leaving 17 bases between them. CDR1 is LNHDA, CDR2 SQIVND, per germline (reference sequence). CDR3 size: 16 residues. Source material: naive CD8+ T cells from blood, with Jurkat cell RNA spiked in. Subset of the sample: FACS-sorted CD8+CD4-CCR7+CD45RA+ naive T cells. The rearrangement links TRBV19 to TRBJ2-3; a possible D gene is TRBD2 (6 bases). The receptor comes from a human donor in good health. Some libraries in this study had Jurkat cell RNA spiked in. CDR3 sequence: CASSPRETFNTDTQYF. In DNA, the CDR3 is TGTGCCAGTAGTCCCCGGGAGACTTTTAACACAGATACGCAGTATTTT.